This paragraph covers one T cell receptor (beta chain) sequence. The target antigen is unknown. These data come from a study of T-cell reconstitution after alpha-beta-depleted transplantation in children. Study-level points and caveats: Newly produced T cells mostly accounted for T-cell counts and diversity one year post-transplant.

Unique molecular identifiers tagged the TCRbeta library. TCRdb used MiXCR to reprocess the PCR reads, holding one entry per CDR3 protein. This sample has hundreds of thousands of distinct CDR3 sequences, with 16% found just once. The starting material was PBMCs, mostly from graft donor cells, obtained 360 days after TCRalphabeta/CD19-depleted stem cell transplant. This sequence was found in a male patient aged 2-15 years who had a stem cell transplant for acute lymphoblastic leukemia, so the T cells may come from the graft donor.

As DNA, the CDR3 is TGTGCCAGCAGTTTATCTGGTCAGGGTCTATCGGCTGGAAACACCATATATTTT. Amino acid sequence: CASSLSGQGLSAGNTIYF. This chain connects TRBV28 to TRBJ1-3, with D maybe TRBD1 (5 bases). This CDR3 is 18 amino acids long. Trimming took 1 base from V and 2 from J, leaving 18 bases between them. Germline V gene data show CDR1 as MDHEN and CDR2 as SYDVKM.